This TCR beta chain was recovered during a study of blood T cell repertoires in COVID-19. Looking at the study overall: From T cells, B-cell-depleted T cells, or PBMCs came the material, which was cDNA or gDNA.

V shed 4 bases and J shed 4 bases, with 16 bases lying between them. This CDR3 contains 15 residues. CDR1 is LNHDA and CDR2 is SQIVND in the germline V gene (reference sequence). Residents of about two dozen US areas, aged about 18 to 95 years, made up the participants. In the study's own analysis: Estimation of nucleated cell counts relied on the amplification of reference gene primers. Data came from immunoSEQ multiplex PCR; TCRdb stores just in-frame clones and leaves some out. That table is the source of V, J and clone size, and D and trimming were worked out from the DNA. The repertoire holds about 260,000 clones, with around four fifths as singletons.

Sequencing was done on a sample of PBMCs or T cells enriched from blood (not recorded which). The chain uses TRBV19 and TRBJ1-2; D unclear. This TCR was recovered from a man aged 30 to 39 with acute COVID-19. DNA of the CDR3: TGTGCCAGTAGTAACGGGGTCCCTTCCCTCTATGGCTACACCTTC. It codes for CASSNGVPSLYGYTF.